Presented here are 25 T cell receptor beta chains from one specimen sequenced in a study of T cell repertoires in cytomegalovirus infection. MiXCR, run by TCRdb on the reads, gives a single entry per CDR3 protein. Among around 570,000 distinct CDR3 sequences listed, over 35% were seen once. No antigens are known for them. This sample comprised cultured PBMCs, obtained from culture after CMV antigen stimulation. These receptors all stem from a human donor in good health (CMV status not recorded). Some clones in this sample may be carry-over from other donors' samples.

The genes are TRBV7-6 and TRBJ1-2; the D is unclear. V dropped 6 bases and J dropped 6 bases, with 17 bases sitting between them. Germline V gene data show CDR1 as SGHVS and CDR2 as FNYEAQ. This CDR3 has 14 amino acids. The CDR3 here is CASSPRRAVDGYTF. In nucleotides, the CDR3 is TGTGCCAGCAGTCCACGTCGGGCGGTGGATGGCTACACCTTC.

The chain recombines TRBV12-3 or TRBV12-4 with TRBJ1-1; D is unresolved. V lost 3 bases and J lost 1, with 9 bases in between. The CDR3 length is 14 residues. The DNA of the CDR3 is TGTGCCAGCAGTTTTGATTCGGCGAACACTGAAGCTTTCTTT. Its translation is CASSFDSANTEAFF.

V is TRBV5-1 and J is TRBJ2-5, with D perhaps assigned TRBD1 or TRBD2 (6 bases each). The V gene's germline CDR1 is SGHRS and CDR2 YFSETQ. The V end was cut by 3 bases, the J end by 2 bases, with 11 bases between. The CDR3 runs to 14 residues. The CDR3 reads CASSWRGTQETQYF. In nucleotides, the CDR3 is TGCGCCAGCAGCTGGAGGGGGACTCAAGAGACCCAGTACTTC.

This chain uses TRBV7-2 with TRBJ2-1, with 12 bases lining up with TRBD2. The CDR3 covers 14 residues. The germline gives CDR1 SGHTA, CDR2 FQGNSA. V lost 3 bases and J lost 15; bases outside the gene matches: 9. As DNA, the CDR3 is TGTGCCAGCAGCTTGGGACTAGCGGGTGGCCGTCGGTTCTTC. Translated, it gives CASSLGLAGGRRFF.

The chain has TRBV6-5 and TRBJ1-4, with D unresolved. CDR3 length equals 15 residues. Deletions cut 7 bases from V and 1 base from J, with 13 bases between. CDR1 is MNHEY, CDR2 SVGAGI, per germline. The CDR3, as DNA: TGTGCCAGCATGGACTCCCTGAGAACTAATGAAAAACTGTTTTTT. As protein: CASMDSLRTNEKLFF.

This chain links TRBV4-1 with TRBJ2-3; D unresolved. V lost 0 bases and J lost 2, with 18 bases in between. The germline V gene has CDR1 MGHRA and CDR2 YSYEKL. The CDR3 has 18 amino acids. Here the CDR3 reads CASSQESRRVSPTDTQYF. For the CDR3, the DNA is TGCGCCAGCAGCCAAGAGTCACGTCGGGTCAGCCCCACAGATACGCAGTATTTT.

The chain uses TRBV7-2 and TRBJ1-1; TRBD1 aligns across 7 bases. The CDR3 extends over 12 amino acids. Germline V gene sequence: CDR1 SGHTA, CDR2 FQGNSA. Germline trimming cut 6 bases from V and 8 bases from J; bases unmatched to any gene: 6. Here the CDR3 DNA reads TGTGCCAGCAGACGGGACAGAGGCGAAGCTTTCTTT. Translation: CASRRDRGEAFF.

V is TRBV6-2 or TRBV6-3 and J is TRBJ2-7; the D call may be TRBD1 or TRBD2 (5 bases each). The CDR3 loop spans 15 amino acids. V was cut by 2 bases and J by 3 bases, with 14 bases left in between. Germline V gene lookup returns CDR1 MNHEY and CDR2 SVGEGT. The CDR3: CASSYLGTVSYEQYF. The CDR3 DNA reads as TGTGCCAGCAGTTACCTTGGGACCGTAAGCTACGAGCAGTACTTC.

CDR3 amino acids: CASRGTGRMETQYF. CDR3 nucleotides: TGTGCCAGCAGAGGGACAGGGAGGATGGAGACCCAGTACTTC. This rearrangement joins TRBV28 to TRBJ2-5; 9 bases align to TRBD1. The CDR3 has 14 residues. The germline V gene encodes CDR1 MDHEN and CDR2 SYDVKM. With V trimmed by 6 bases and J by 5 bases, 7 bases remained unmatched. The full variable domain, completed using reference TRBV28 and TRBJ2-5, is DVKVTQSSRYLVKRTGEKVFLECVQDMDHENMFWYRQDPGLGLRLIYFSYDVKMKEKGDIPEGYSVSREKKERFSLILESASTNQTSMYLCASRGTGRMETQYFGPGTRLLVL.

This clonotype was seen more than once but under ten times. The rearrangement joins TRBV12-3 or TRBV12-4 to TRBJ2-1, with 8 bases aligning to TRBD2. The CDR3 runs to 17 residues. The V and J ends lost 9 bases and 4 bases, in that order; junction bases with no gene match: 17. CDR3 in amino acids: CASRPLAGPPQYNEQFF. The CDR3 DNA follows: TGTGCCAGTAGACCTCTAGCGGGCCCCCCGCAATACAATGAGCAGTTCTTC.

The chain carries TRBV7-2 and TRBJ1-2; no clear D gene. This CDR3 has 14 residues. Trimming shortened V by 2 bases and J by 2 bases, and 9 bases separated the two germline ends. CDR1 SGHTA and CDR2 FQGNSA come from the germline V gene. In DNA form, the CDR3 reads TGTGCCAGCAGCTTAAAGGCGGGAAACTATGGCTACACCTTC. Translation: CASSLKAGNYGYTF. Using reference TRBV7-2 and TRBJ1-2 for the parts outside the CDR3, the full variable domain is GAGVSQSPSNKVTEKGKDVELRCDPISGHTALYWYRQSLGQGLEFLIYFQGNSAPDKSGLPSDRFSAERTGGSVSTLTIQRTQQEDSAVYLCASSLKAGNYGYTFGSGTRLTVV.

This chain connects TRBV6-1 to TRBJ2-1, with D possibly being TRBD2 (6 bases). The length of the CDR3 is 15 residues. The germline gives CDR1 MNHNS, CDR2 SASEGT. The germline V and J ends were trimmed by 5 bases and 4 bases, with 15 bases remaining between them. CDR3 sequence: CASSTWAGMYNEQFF. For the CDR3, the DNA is TGTGCCAGCAGTACGTGGGCGGGGATGTACAATGAGCAGTTCTTC.

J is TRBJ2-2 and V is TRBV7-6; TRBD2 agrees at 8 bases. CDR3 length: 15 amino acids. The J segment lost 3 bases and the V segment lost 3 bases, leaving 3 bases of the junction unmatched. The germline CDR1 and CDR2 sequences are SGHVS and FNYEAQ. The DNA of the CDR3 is TGTGCCAGCAGCTTTCGGGGGGGGTACACCGGGGAGCTGTTTTTT. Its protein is CASSFRGGYTGELFF. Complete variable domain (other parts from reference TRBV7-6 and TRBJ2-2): GAGVSQSPRYKVTKRGQDVALRCDPISGHVSLYWYRQALGQGPEFLTYFNYEAQQDKSGLPNDRFSAERPEGSISTLTIQRTEQRDSAMYRCASSFRGGYTGELFFGEGSRLTVL.

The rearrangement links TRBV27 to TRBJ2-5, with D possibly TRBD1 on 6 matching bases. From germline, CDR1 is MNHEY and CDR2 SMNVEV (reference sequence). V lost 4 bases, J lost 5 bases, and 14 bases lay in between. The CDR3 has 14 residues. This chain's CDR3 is CASSSPDRLETQYF. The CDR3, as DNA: TGTGCCAGCAGTTCTCCAGACAGGTTGGAGACCCAGTACTTC.

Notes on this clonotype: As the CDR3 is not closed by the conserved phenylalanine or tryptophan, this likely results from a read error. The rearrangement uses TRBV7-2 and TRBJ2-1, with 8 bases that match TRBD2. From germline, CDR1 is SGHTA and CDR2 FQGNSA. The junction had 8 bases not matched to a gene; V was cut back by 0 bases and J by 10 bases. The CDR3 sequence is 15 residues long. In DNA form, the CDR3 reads TGTGCCAGCAGCTTAGCGCCCGGGAGGGCCGTGGAGCAGTTCTCC. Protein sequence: CASSLAPGRAVEQFS.

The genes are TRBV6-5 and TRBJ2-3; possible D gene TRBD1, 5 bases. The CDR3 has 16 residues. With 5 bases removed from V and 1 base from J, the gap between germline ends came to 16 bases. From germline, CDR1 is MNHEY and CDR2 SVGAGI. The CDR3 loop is CASSAPPGRGTDTQYF. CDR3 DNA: TGTGCCAGCAGTGCACCCCCGGGCAGGGGCACAGATACGCAGTATTTT.

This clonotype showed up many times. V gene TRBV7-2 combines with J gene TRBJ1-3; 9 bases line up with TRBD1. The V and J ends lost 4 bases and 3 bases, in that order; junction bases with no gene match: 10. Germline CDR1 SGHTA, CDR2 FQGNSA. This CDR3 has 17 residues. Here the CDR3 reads CASSWGTGTVGGNTIYF. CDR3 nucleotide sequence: TGTGCCAGCAGCTGGGGGACAGGGACGGTCGGTGGAAACACCATATATTTT.

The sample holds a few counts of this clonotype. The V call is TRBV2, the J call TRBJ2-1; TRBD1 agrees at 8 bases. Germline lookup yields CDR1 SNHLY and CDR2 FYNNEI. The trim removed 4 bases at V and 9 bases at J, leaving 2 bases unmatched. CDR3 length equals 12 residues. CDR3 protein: CASSVGQVEQFF. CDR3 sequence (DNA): TGTGCCAGCAGTGTGGGACAGGTTGAGCAGTTCTTC. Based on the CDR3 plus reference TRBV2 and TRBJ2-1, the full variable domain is EPEVTQTPSHQVTQMGQEVILRCVPISNHLYFYWYRQILGQKVEFLVSFYNNEISEKSEIFDDQFSVERPDGSNFTLKIRSTKLEDSAMYFCASSVGQVEQFFGPGTRLTVL.

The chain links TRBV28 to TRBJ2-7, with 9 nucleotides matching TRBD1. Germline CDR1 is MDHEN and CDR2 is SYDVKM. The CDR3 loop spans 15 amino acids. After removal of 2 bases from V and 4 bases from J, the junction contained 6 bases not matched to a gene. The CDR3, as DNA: TGTGCCAGCAGTTTACCCTCGGGACAGGGTTACGAGCAGTACTTC. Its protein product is CASSLPSGQGYEQYF.

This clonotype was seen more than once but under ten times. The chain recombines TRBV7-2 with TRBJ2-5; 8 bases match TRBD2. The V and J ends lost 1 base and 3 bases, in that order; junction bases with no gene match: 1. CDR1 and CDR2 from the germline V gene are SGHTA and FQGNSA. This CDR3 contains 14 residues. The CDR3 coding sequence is TGTGCCAGCAGCTTAGGTAGCGGGAAAGAGACCCAGTACTTC. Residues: CASSLGSGKETQYF.

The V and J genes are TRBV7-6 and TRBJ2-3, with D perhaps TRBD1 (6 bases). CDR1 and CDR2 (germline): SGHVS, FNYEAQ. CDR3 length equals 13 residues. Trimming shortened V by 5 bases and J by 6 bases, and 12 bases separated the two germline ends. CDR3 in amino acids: CASSIDRSDTQYF. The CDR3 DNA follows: TGTGCCAGCAGCATCGACAGGTCGGATACGCAGTATTTT.

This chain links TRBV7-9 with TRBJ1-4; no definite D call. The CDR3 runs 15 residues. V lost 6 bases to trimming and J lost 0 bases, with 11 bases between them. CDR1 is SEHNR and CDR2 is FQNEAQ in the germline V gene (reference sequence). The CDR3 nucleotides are TGTGCCAGCAGTCCGGGCCGCGCAACTAATGAAAAACTGTTTTTT. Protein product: CASSPGRATNEKLFF.

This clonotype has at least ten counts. CDR3 loop: CASSSSLADTDTQYF. In DNA form, the CDR3 reads TGTGCCAGCAGCTCCTCCCTCGCGGACACAGATACGCAGTATTTT. V gene TRBV7-2 combines with J gene TRBJ2-3; D not certain. Germline CDR1 SGHTA, CDR2 FQGNSA. Deletions cut 4 bases from V and 2 bases from J, with 13 bases between. CDR3 size: 15 residues.

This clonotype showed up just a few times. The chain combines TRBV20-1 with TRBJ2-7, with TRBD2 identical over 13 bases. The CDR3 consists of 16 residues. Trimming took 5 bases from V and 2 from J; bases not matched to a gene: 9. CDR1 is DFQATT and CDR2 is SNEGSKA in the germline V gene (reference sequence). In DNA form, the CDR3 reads TGCAGTGCTCTGAGGGGGGGACTAGCGGGGCCCTACGAGCAGTACTTC. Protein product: CSALRGGLAGPYEQYF.

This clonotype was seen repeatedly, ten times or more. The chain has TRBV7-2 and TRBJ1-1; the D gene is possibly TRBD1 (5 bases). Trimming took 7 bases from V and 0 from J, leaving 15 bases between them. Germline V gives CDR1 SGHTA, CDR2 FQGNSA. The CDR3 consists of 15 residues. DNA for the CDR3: TGTGCCAGCACATATGGCGGGGCCCTGAACACTGAAGCTTTCTTT. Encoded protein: CASTYGGALNTEAFF.